Below, 4 T cell receptor beta chains from the same sample are listed, as sequenced in a study of Ad26.COV2.S vaccination and SARS-CoV-2 variants (dated by TCRdb to the early 2020s). Library preparation employed the immunoSEQ multiplex PCR assay. Entries here come from immuneACCESS through TCRdb and include only in-frame sequences with V and J called. Some clones fail to appear in such tables; in the studies checked, an unresolved V gene covers under half of the shortfall, and the cause of the remainder is unknown. Across this sample there are about 450,000 clones, with 89% seen only once. Over 2% of the sample rests with the top ten. The treatment or condition tag for this specimen amounts to: around 19 received Ad26.COV2.S at low or high dose, single or two shots; about 5 received placebo; per-sample allocation not given. For vaccine and placebo recipients, repertoires were sequenced using samples collected on day 63 after the first injection.

The sample consisted of peripheral blood, taken in a trial of Ad26.COV2.S vaccine versus placebo. Every receptor here comes from a person aged 18-65 years who received the Ad26.COV2.S COVID-19 vaccine or a placebo.

The CDR3 is CASSSGGEWFQPQHF. DNA for the CDR3: TGTGCCAGTAGTAGTGGGGGGGAATGGTTTCAGCCCCAGCATTTT. The V gene is TRBV19, the J gene TRBJ1-5, with D perhaps TRBD1 (5 bases). Germline assignment: CDR1 LNHDA and CDR2 SQIVND (reference sequence). Trimming left V 4 bases short and J 6 bases short, with 16 bases between. The CDR3 contains 15 residues.

The chain links TRBV6-2 or TRBV6-3 to TRBJ2-5, with 7 bases lining up with TRBD1. V dropped 4 bases and J dropped 13; count of bases not matched to a gene: 18. This CDR3 is built from 15 residues. Germline-derived CDR1 and CDR2 are MNHEY and SVGEGT. The CDR3 region is CASSSHDDLDRRLYF. DNA of the CDR3: TGTGCCAGCAGTTCCCACGATGATCTGGACAGGCGGTTGTACTTC.

Comment on this clone: Within the sample, other DNA sequences also encode this same CDR3. The rearrangement links TRBV9 to TRBJ2-3, with 9 nucleotides matching TRBD1. The CDR3 has 15 amino acids. V gave up 0 bases and J gave up 1 base; unmatched junction bases: 0. In germline, CDR1 is SGDLS, CDR2 YYNGEE. The CDR3 nucleotides are TGTGCCAGCAGCGTAGGGACAGGGGGCACAGATACGCAGTATTTT. Protein: CASSVGTGGTDTQYF.

V gene TRBV21-1 combines with J gene TRBJ1-5; no check of the table's D call, TRBD1, against the DNA was made. TRBV21-1 is termed a pseudogene. This CDR3 is built from 16 residues. Here the CDR3 DNA reads TGTGCCAGCAGCCTGACAGGTACTGATAGCAATCAGCCCCAGCATTTT. It encodes CASSLTGTDSNQPQHF.